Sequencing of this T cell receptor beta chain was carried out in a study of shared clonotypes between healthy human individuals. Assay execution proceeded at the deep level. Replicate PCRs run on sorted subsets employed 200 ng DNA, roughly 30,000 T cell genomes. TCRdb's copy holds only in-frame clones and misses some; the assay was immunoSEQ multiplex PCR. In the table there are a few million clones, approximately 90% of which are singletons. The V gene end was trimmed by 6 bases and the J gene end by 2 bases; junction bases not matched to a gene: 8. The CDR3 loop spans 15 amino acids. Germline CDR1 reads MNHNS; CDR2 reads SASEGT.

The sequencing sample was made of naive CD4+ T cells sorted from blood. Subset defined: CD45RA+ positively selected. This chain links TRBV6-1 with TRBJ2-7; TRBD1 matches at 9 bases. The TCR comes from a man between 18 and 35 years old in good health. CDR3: CASRNSGTGTYEQYF. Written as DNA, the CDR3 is TGTGCCAGCAGGAATTCCGGGACAGGGACCTACGAGCAGTACTTC.